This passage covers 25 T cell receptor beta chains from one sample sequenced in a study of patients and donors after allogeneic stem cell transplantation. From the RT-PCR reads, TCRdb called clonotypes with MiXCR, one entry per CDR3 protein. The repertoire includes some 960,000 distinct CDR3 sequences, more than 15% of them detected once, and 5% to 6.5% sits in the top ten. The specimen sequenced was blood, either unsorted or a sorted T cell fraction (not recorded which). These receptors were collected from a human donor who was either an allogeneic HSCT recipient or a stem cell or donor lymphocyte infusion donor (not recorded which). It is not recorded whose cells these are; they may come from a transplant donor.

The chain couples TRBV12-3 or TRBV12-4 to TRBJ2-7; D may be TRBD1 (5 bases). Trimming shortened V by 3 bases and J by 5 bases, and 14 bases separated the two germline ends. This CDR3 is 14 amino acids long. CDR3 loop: CASSFGRSRDEQYF. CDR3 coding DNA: TGTGCCAGCAGTTTCGGACGGTCCAGGGACGAGCAGTACTTC.

The CDR3 nucleotides read TGTGCCAGCAGCTTAGACTCCAAGCGGTACACAGATACGCAGTATTTT. Translating it yields CASSLDSKRYTDTQYF. The chain carries TRBV7-6 and TRBJ2-3, with a tentative D call TRBD2 (5 bases). The germline V and J ends were trimmed by 1 base and 2 bases, with 13 bases remaining between them. The germline V gene encodes CDR1 SGHVS and CDR2 FNYEAQ. The CDR3 runs 16 residues.

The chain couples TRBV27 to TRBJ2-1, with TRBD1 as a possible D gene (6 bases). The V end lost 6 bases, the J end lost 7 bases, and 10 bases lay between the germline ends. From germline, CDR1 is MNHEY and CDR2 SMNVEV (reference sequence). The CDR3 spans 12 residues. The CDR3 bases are TGTGCCAGCAGACTCGGACAGAATGAGCAGTTCTTC. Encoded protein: CASRLGQNEQFF.

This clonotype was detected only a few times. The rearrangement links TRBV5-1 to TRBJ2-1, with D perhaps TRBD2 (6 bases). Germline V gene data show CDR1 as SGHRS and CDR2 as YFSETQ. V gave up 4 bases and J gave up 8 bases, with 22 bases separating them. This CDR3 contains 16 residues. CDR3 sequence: CASSKTGTPSRHEQFF. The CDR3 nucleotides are TGCGCCAGCAGCAAAACCGGGACTCCTAGCAGGCATGAGCAGTTCTTC.

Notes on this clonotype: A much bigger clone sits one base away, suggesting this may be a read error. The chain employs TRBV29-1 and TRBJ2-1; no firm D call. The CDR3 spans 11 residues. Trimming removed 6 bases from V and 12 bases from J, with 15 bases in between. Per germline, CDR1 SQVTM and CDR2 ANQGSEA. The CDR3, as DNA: TGCAGCGTCGGACCCTACATGGGGCAGTTCTTC. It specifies CSVGPYMGQFF.

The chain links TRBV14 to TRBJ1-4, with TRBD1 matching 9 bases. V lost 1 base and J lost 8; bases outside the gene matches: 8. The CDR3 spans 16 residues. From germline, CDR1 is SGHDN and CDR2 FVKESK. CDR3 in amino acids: CASSQGGTGGGEKLFF. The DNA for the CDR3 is TGTGCCAGCAGCCAAGGTGGTACAGGGGGCGGCGAAAAACTGTTTTTT. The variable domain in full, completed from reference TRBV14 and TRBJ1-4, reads EAGVTQFPSHSVIEKGQTVTLRCDPISGHDNLYWYRRVMGKEIKFLLHFVKESKQDESGMPNNRFLAERTGGTYSTLKVQPAELEDSGVYFCASSQGGTGGGEKLFFGSGTQLSVL.

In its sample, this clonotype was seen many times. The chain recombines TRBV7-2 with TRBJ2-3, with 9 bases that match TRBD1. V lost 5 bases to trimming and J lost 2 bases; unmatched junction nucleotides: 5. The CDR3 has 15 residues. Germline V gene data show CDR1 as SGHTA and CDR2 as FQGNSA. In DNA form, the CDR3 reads TGTGCCAGCAGCCAGGGACAGGGATTCACAGATACGCAGTATTTT. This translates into CASSQGQGFTDTQYF.

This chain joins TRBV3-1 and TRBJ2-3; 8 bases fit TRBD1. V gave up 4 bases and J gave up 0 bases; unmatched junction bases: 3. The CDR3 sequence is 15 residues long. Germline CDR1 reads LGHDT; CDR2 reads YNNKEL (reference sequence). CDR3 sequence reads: CASSLPGGSTDTQYF. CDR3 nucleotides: TGTGCCAGCAGCCTCCCAGGGGGCAGCACAGATACGCAGTATTTT.

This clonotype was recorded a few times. This CDR3 is CAWGQGPSYEQYF. In DNA form, the CDR3 reads TGTGCCTGGGGACAGGGCCCTTCCTACGAGCAGTACTTC. The gene calls are TRBV30 and TRBJ2-7, with TRBD1 matching over 8 bases. Germline V gene data show CDR1 as GTSNPN and CDR2 as SVGIG (reference sequence). The CDR3 loop spans 13 amino acids. V shed 5 bases, J shed 1 base, and the junction held 4 bases outside the gene matches.

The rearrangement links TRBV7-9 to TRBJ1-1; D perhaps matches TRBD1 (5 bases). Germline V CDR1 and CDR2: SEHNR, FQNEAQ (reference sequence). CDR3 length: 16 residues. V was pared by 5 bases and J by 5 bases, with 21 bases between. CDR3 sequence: CASSLTGGRGLTEAFF. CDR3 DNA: TGTGCCAGCAGCCTCACCGGAGGGAGGGGTCTGACTGAAGCTTTCTTT.

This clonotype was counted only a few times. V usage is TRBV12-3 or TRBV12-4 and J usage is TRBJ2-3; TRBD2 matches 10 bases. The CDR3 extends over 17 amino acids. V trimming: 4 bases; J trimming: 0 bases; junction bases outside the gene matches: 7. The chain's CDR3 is CASSSRTSGTSTDTQYF. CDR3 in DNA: TGTGCCAGCAGTTCGCGGACTAGCGGAACTAGCACAGATACGCAGTATTTT.

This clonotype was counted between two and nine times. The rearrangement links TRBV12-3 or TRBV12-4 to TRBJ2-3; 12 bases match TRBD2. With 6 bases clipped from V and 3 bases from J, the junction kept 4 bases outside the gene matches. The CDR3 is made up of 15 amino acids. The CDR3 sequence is CASRSSGGATDTQYF. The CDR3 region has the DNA TGTGCCAGCAGGTCTAGCGGGGGGGCAACAGATACGCAGTATTTT.

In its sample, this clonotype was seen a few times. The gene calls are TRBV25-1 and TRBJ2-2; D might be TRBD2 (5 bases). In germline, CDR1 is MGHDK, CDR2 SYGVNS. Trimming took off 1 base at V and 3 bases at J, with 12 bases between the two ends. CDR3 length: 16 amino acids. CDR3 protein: CASSEFSGSDTGELFF. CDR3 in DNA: TGTGCCAGCAGTGAATTCTCGGGATCGGACACCGGGGAGCTGTTTTTT.

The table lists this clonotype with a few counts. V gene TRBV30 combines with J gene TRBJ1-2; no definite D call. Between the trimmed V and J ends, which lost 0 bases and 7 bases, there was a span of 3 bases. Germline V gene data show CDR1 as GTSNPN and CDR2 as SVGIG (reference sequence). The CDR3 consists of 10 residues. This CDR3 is CAWSVLGYTF. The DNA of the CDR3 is TGTGCCTGGAGTGTACTTGGCTACACCTTC.

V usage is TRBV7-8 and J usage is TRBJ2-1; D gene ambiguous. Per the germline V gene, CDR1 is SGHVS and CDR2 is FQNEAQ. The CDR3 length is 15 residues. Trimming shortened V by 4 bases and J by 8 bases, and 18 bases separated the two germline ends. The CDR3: CASSSGPLLMYEQFF. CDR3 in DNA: TGTGCCAGCAGCTCCGGACCCCTTTTAATGTATGAGCAGTTCTTC.

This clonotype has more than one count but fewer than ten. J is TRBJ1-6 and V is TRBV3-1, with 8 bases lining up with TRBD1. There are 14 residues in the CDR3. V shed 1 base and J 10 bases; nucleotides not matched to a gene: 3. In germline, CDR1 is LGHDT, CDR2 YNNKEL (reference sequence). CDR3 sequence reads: CASSQGDRSSPLHF. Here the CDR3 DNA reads TGTGCCAGCAGCCAAGGGGACAGGTCCTCACCCCTCCACTTT.

The CDR3 DNA reads as TGTGCCAGCAGTGAAGCGCTTCGGGGGGGGGTCGACATTCAGTACTTC. Its protein is CASSEALRGGVDIQYF. The chain links TRBV2 to TRBJ2-4; 8 bases agree with TRBD2. CDR3 length: 16 amino acids. V gave up 0 bases and J gave up 8 bases; unmatched junction bases: 9. CDR1 is SNHLY, CDR2 FYNNEI, per germline.

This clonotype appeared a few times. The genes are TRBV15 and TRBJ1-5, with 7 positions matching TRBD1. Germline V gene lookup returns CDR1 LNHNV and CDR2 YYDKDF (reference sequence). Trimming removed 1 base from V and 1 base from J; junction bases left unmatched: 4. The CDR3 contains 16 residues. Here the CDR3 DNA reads TGTGCCACCAGCAGAGGAACAGGGGCCAGCAATCAGCCCCAGCATTTT. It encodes CATSRGTGASNQPQHF.

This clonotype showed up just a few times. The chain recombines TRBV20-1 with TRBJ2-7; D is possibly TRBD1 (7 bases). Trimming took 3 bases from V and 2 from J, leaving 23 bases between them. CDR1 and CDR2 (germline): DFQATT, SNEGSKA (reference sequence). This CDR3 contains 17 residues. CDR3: CSARALTGAWGAYEQYF. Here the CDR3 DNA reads TGCAGTGCTAGGGCACTCACAGGGGCCTGGGGGGCCTACGAGCAGTACTTC.

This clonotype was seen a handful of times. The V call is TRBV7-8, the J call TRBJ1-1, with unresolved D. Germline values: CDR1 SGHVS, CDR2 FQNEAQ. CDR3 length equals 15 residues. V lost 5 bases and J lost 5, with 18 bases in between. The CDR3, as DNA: TGTGCCAGCAGCCCTGTCGCGGGGAGGAGAACTGAAGCTTTCTTT. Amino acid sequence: CASSPVAGRRTEAFF.

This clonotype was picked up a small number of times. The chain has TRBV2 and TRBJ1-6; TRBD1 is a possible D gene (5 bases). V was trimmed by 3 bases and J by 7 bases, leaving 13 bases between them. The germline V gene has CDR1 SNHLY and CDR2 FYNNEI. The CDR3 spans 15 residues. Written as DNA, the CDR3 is TGTGCCAGCAGTGAGAGGGAAGGGGCAAATTCACCCCTCCACTTT. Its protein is CASSEREGANSPLHF. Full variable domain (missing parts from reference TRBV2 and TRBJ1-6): EPEVTQTPSHQVTQMGQEVILRCVPISNHLYFYWYRQILGQKVEFLVSFYNNEISEKSEIFDDQFSVERPDGSNFTLKIRSTKLEDSAMYFCASSEREGANSPLHFGNGTRLTVT.

The CDR3 nucleotides read TGTGCCTGGAGTGCGGGATCTAGCACAGATACGCAGTATTTT. Translation gives CAWSAGSSTDTQYF. The chain recombines TRBV30 with TRBJ2-3; D might be TRBD2 (5 bases). Germline V gene data show CDR1 as GTSNPN and CDR2 as SVGIG (reference sequence). The length of the CDR3 is 14 residues. Trimming left V 1 base short and J 0 bases short, with 8 bases between.

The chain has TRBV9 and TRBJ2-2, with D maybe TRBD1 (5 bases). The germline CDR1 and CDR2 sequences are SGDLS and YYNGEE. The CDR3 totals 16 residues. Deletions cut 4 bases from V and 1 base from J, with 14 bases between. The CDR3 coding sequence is TGTGCCAGCAGCCCGGCCCCAGGACAGAACACCGGGGAGCTGTTTTTT. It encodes CASSPAPGQNTGELFF. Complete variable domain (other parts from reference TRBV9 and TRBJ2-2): DSGVTQTPKHLITATGQRVTLRCSPRSGDLSVYWYQQSLDQGLQFLIQYYNGEERAKGNILERFSAQQFPDLHSELNLSSLELGDSALYFCASSPAPGQNTGELFFGEGSRLTVL.

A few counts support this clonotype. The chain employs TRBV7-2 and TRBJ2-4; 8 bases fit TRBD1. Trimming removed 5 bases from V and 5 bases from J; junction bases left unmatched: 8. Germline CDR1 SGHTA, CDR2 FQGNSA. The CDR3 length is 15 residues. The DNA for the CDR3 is TGTGCCAGCAGCCCCCGAAGGACAGGGCAAAACATTCAGTACTTC. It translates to CASSPRRTGQNIQYF.

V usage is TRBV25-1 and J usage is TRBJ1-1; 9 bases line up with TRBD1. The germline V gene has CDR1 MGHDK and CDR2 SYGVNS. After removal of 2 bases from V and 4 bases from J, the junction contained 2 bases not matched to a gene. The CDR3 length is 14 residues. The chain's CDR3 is CASSEQTGGTEAFF. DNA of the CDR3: TGTGCCAGCAGTGAACAGACAGGGGGCACTGAAGCTTTCTTT. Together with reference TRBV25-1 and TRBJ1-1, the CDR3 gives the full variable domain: EADIYQTPRYLVIGTGKKITLECSQTMGHDKMYWYQQDPGMELHLIHYSYGVNSTEKGDLSSESTVSRIRTEHFPLTLESARPSHTSQYLCASSEQTGGTEAFFGQGTRLTVV.